Listed here is a single T cell receptor beta chain. Its antigen is currently unknown. The data belong to a study of graft-versus-host responses after intestinal transplantation. Here immunoSEQ multiplex PCR was the method, and the copy in TCRdb shows in-frame clones only, minus some. The data contain around 96,000 clones, about 94% of them singletons. Germline V CDR1 and CDR2: LNHNV, YYDKDF (reference sequence). The CDR3 runs to 15 residues. V lost 0 bases and J lost 5, with 10 bases in between. The TCR comes from a human donor who received an intestinal transplant. The sequenced sample was unstimulated CD4+ T cells sorted from spleen or lymph node cells, obtained before intestinal transplant. The chain has TRBV15 and TRBJ2-2; possible D gene TRBD2, 6 bases. CDR3 in amino acids: CATSRDQTRTGELFF. CDR3 DNA: TGTGCCACCAGCAGAGACCAGACTAGGACCGGGGAGCTGTTTTTT.